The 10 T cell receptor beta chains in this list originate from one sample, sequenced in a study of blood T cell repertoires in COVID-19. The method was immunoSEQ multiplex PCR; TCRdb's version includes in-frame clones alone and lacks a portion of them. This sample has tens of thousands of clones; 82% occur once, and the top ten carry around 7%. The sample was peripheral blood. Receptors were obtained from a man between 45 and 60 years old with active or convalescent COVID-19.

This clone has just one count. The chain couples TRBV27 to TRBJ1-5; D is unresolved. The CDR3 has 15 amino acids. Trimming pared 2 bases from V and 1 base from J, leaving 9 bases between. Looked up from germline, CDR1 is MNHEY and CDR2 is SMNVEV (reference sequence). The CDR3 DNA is TGTGCCAGCAGTTTAGCACATGAAAGCAATCAGCCCCAGCATTTT. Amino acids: CASSLAHESNQPQHF.

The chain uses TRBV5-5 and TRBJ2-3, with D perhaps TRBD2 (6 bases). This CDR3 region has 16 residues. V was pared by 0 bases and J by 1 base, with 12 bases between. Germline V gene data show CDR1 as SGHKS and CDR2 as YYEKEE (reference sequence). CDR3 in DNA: TGTGCCAGCAGCTTGGAGGCTAGCGCGGGCACAGATACGCAGTATTTT. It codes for CASSLEASAGTDTQYF.

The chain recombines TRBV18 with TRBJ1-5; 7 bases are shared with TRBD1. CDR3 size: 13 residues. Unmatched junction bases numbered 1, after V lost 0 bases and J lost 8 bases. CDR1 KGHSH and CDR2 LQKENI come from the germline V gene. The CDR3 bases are TGTGCCAGCTCACCACCAGGGGGCGAGCCCCAGCATTTT. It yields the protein CASSPPGGEPQHF. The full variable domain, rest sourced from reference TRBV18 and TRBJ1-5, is NAGVMQNPRHLVRRRGQEARLRCSPMKGHSHVYWYRQLPEEGLKFMVYLQKENIIDESGMPKERFSAEFPKEGPSILRIQQVVRGDSAAYFCASSPPGGEPQHFGDGTRLSIL.

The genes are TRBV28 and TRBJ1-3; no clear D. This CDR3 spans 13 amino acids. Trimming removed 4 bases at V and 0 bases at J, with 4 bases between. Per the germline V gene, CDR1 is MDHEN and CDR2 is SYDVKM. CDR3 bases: TGTGCCAGCAGTTCCCACTCTGGAAACACCATATATTTT. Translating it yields CASSSHSGNTIYF.

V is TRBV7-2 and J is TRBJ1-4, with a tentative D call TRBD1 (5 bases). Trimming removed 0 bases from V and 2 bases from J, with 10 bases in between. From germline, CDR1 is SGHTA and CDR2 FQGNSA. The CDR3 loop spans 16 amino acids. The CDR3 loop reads CASSLAGRGTNEKLFF. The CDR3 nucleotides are TGTGCCAGCAGCTTAGCGGGGCGGGGCACTAATGAAAAACTGTTTTTT. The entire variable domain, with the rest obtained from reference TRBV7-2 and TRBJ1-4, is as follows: GAGVSQSPSNKVTEKGKDVELRCDPISGHTALYWYRQSLGQGLEFLIYFQGNSAPDKSGLPSDRFSAERTGGSVSTLTIQRTQQEDSAVYLCASSLAGRGTNEKLFFGSGTQLSVL.

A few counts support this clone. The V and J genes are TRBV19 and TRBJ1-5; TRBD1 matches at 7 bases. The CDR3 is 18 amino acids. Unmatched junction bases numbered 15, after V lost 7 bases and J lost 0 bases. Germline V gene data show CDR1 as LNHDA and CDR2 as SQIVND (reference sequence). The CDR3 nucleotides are TGTGCCAGTACCCCAGTGGGACAGCCTTTGTATAGCAATCAGCCCCAGCATTTT. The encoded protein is CASTPVGQPLYSNQPQHF.

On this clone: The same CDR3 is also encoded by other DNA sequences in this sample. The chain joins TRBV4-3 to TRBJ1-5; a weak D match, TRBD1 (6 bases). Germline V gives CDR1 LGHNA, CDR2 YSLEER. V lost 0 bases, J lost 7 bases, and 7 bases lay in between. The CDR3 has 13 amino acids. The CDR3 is CASSQERGQPQHF. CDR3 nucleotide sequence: TGCGCCAGCAGCCAAGAGAGGGGGCAGCCCCAGCATTTT.

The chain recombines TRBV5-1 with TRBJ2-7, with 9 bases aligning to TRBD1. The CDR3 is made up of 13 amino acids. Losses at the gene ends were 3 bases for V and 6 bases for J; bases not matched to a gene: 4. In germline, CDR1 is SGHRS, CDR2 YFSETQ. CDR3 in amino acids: CASSSGTGIEQYF. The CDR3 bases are TGCGCCAGCAGCTCCGGGACAGGGATCGAGCAGTACTTC. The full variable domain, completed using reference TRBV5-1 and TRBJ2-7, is KAGVTQTPRYLIKTRGQQVTLSCSPISGHRSVSWYQQTPGQGLQFLFEYFSETQRNKGNFPGRFSGRQFSNSRSEMNVSTLELGDSALYLCASSSGTGIEQYFGPGTRLTVT.

Here the CDR3 DNA reads TGTGCCAGCAGCTTAACTAGCGGGGGGGTAGGTGTAGCCCAAGAGCAGTTCTTC. The encoded protein is CASSLTSGGVGVAQEQFF. The chain uses TRBV11-2 and TRBJ2-1; TRBD2 matches at 13 bases. The ends lost 2 bases at V and 10 bases at J; junction bases unmatched: 14. CDR1 is SGHAT, CDR2 FQNNGV, per germline. The CDR3 runs to 18 residues.

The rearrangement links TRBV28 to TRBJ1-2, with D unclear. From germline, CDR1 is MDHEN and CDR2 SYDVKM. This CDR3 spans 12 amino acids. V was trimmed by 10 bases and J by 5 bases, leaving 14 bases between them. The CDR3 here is CATRSPIYGYTF. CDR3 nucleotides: TGTGCCACCCGTAGCCCCATATATGGCTACACCTTC.